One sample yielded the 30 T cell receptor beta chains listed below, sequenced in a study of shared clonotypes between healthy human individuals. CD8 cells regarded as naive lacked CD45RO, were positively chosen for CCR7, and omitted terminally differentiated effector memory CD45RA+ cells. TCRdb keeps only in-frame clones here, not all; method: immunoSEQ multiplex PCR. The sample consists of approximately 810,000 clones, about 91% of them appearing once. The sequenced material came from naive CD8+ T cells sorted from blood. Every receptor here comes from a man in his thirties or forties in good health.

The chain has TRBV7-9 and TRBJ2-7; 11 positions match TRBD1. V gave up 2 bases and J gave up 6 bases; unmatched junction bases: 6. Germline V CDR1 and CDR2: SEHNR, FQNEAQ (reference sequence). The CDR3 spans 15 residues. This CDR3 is CASSLSRTGGFEQYF. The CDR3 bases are TGTGCCAGCAGCTTATCGAGGACAGGGGGCTTCGAGCAGTACTTC.

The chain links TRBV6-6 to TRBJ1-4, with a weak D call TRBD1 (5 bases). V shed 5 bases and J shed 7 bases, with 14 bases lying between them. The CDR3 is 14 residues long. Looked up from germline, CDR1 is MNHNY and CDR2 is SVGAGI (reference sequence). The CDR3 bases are TGTGCCAGCAGTCCCAGGGACCTCCGTGAAAAACTGTTTTTT. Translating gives CASSPRDLREKLFF.

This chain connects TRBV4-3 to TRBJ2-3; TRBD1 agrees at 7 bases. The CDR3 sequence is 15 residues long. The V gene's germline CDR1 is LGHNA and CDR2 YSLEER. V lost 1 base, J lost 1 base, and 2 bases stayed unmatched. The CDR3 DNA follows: TGCGCCAGCAGCCAAGGGGGGACAGGCACAGATACGCAGTATTTT. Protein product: CASSQGGTGTDTQYF.

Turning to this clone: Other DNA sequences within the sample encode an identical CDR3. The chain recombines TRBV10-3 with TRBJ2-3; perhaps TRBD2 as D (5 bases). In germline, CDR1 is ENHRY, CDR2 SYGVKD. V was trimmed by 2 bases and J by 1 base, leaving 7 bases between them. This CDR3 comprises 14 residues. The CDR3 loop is CAISERGGTDTQYF. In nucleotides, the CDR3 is TGTGCCATCAGTGAGCGGGGTGGCACAGATACGCAGTATTTT.

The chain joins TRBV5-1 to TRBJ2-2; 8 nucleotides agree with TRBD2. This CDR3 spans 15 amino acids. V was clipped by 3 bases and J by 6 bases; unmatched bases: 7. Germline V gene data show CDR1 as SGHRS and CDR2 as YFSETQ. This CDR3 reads CASSWRGAGAGELFF. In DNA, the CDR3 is TGCGCCAGCAGCTGGCGGGGGGCCGGAGCCGGGGAGCTGTTTTTT.

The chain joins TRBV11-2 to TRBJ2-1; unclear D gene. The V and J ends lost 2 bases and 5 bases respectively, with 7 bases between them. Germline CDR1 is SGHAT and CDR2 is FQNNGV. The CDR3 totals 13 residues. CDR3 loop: CASSLRLDNEQFF. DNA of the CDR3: TGTGCCAGCAGCTTACGACTTGACAATGAGCAGTTCTTC.

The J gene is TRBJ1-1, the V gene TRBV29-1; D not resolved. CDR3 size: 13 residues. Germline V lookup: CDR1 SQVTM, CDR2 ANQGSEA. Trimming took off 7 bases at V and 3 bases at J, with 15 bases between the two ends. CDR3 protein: CSAVDTYYTEAFF. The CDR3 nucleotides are TGCAGCGCCGTTGACACGTATTACACTGAAGCTTTCTTT.

The CDR3 protein is CASSDGQGGYGYTF. The CDR3 DNA sequence: TGTGCCAGCAGTGATGGACAGGGGGGCTATGGCTACACCTTC. This chain joins TRBV2 and TRBJ1-2; 10 bases fit TRBD1. The CDR3 contains 14 residues. With 3 bases clipped from V and 4 bases from J, the junction kept 2 bases outside the gene matches. Germline lookup yields CDR1 SNHLY and CDR2 FYNNEI.

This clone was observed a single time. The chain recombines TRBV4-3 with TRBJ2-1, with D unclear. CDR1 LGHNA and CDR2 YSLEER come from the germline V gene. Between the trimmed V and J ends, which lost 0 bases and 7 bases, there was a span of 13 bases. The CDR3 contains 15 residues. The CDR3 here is CASSQDDGTWNEQFF. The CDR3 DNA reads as TGCGCCAGCAGCCAAGATGATGGCACTTGGAATGAGCAGTTCTTC.

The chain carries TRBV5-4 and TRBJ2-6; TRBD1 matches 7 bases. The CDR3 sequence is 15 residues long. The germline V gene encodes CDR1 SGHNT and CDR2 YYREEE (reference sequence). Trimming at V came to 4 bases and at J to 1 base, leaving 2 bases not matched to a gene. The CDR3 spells CASSPTGSGANVLTF. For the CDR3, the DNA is TGTGCCAGCAGCCCGACAGGGTCTGGGGCCAACGTCCTGACTTTC.

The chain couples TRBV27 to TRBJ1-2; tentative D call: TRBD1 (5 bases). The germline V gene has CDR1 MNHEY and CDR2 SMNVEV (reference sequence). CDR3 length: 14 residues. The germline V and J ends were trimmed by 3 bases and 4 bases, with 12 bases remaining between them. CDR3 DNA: TGTGCCAGCAGTTTTCATGGGGCCACCTATGGCTACACCTTC. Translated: CASSFHGATYGYTF.

This CDR3 is CASWAPLTGELFF. In DNA form, the CDR3 reads TGTGCCAGCTGGGCTCCTCTCACCGGGGAGCTGTTTTTT. The V gene is TRBV7-6, the J gene TRBJ2-2; no definite D call. The CDR3 has 13 residues. Germline V gene lookup returns CDR1 SGHVS and CDR2 FNYEAQ. V dropped 8 bases and J dropped 4 bases, with 11 bases sitting between them.

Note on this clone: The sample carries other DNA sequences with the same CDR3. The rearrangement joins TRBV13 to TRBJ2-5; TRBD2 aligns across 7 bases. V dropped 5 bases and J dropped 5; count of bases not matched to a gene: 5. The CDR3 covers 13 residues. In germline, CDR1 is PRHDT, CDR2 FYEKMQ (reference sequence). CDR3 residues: CASSPGLVETQYF. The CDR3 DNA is TGTGCCAGCAGCCCCGGACTAGTGGAGACCCAGTACTTC. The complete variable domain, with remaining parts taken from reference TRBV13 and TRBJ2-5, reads AAGVIQSPRHLIKEKRETATLKCYPIPRHDTVYWYQQGPGQDPQFLISFYEKMQSDKGSIPDRFSAQQFSDYHSELNMSSLELGDSALYFCASSPGLVETQYFGPGTRLLVL.

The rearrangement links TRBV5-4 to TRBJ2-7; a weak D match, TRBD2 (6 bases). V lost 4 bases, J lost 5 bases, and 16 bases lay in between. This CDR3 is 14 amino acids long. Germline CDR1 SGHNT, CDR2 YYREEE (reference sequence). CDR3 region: CASSVSGSENEQYF. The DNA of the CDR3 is TGTGCCAGCAGCGTCAGCGGGTCTGAGAACGAGCAGTACTTC.

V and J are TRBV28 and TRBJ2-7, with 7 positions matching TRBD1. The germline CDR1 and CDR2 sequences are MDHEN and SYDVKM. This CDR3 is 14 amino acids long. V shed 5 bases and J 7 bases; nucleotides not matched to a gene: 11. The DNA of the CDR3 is TGTGCCAGCAGTGATAGACAGGGTCTGGGGGAGCAGTACTTC. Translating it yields CASSDRQGLGEQYF.

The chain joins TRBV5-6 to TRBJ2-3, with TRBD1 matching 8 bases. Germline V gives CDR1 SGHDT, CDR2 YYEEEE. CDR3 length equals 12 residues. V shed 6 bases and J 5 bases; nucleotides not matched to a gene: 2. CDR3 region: CASTDRGDTQYF. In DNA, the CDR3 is TGTGCCAGCACCGACAGGGGAGATACGCAGTATTTT.

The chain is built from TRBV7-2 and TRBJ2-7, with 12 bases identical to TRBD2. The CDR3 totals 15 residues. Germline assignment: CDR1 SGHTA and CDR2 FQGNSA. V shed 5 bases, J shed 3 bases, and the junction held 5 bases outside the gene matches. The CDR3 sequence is CASSPTSGSFYEQYF. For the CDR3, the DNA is TGTGCCAGCAGCCCGACTAGCGGGAGTTTCTACGAGCAGTACTTC.

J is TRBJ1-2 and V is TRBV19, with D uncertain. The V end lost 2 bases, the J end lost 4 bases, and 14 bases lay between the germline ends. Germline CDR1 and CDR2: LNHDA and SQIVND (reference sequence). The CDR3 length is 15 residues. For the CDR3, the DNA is TGTGCCAGTAGTATAAGGGCGGGATGGAGCTATGGCTACACCTTC. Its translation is CASSIRAGWSYGYTF.

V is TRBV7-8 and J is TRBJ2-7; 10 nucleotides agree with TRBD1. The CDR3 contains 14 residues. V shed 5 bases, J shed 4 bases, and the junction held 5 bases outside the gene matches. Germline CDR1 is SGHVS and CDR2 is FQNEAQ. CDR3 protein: CASSPRDRGYEQYF. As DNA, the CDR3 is TGTGCCAGCAGCCCCCGGGACAGGGGTTACGAGCAGTACTTC.

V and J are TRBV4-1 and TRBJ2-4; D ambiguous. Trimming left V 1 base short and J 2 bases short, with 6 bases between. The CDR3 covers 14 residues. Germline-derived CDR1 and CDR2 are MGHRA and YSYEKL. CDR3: CASSQGSPKNIQYF. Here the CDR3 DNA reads TGCGCCAGCAGCCAAGGCAGCCCCAAAAACATTCAGTACTTC.

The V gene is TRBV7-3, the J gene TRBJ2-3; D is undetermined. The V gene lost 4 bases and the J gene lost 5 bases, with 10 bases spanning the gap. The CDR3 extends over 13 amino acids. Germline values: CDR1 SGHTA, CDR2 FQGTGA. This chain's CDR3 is CASSSGIRDTQYF. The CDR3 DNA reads TGTGCCAGCAGCTCAGGTATAAGAGATACGCAGTATTTT.

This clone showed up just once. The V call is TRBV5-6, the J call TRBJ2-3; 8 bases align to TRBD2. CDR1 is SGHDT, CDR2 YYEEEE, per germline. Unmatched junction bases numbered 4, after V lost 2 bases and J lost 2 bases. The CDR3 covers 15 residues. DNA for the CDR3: TGTGCCAGCAGCTTTGCGGGGGGATTCACAGATACGCAGTATTTT. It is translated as CASSFAGGFTDTQYF.

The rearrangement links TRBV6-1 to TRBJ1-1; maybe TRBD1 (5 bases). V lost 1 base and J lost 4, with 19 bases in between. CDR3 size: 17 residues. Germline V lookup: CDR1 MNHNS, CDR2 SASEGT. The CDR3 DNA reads TGTGCCAGCAGTGAAGACGTGACAGTCGTCCGGGGCACTGAAGCTTTCTTT. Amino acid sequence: CASSEDVTVVRGTEAFF.

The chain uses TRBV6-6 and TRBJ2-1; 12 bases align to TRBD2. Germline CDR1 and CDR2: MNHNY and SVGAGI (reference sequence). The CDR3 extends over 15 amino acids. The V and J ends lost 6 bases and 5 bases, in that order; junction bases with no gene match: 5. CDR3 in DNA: TGTGCCAGCAGCATATGGACTAGCGGGGACAATGAGCAGTTCTTC. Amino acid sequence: CASSIWTSGDNEQFF.

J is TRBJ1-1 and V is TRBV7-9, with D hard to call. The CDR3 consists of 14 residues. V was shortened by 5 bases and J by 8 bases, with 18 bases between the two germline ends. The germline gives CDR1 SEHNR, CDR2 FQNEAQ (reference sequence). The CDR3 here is CASSPSPAADEAFF. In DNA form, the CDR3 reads TGTGCCAGCAGCCCGTCGCCGGCGGCAGACGAAGCTTTCTTT.

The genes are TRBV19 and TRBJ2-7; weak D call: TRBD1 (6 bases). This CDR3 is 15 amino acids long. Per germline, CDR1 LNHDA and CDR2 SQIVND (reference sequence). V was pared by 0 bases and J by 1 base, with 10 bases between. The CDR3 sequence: CASSIEGQGSYEQYF. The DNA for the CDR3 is TGTGCCAGTAGTATAGAGGGCCAGGGGTCCTACGAGCAGTACTTC.

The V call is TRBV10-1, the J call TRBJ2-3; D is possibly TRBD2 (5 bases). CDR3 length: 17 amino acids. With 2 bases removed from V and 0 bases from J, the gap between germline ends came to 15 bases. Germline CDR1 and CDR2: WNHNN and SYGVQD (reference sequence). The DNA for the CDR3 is TGCGCCAGCAGTGAGACCTTACTAGAGATTAGCACAGATACGCAGTATTTT. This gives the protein CASSETLLEISTDTQYF.

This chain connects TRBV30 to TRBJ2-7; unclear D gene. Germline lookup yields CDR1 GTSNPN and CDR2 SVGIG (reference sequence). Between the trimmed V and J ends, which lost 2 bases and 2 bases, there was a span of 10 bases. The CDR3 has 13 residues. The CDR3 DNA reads TGTGCCTGGAGTCCCCCAATTCCCTACGAGCAGTACTTC. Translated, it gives CAWSPPIPYEQYF.

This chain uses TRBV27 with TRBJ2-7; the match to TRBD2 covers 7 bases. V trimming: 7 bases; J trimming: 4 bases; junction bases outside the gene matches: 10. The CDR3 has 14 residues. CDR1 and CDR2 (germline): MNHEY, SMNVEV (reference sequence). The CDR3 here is CASTGEGSRYEQYF. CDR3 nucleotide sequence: TGTGCCAGCACCGGGGAGGGGAGCAGGTACGAGCAGTACTTC.

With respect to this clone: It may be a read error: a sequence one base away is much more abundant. As DNA, the CDR3 is TGTGCCAGCAGCCACGGGACCGGGGAGCTGTTTTTT. It translates to CASSHGTGELFF. The gene calls are TRBV28 and TRBJ2-2; D uncertain. Trimming cost V 6 bases and J 5 bases, with 7 bases left between them. Germline V gene data show CDR1 as MDHEN and CDR2 as SYDVKM. CDR3 length equals 12 residues.